This T cell receptor (beta chain) was recorded in a study of CD8 T cells in Susac syndrome. General observations from the study: It was acknowledged in the study that its TCR sequencing and HLA analysis involved a relatively small number of individuals.

Sequencing targeted TCR beta in T cells from blood (CD8+ and CD4+). A word on this clonotype: Its antigen is undetermined.

This CDR3 has 12 residues. Trimming cost V 6 bases and J 4 bases, with 10 bases left between them. Random-hexamer reverse transcription was applied to roughly 0.5 to 1 ug RNA. A multiplex approach, immunoSEQ multiplex PCR, amplified TCR beta CDR3 across 54 Vbeta and 13 Jbeta. TCRdb re-called the immunoSEQ multiplex PCR reads with MiXCR, one entry per CDR3 protein. The sample shows some 130,000 distinct CDR3 sequences, about 90% of them seen only once. The source material was CD8+ T cells from PBMCs. The chain employs TRBV12-3 or TRBV12-4 and TRBJ2-7, with D perhaps matching TRBD2 (5 bases). This clonotype originated in a human donor with multiple sclerosis. The CDR3: CASRGDGYEQYF. CDR3 DNA sequence: TGTGCCAGCAGGGGAGACGGTTACGAGCAGTACTTC.